These T cell receptor beta chains were read from a single sample in a study. MiXCR was run by TCRdb on the RT-PCR reads, yielding one entry per CDR3 protein. The sample has more than 550,000 distinct CDR3 sequences; more than 13% are singletons. Sequenced: memory CD4+ T cells from blood. The receptors originated from a female donor in good health, serving as a healthy control. The CDR3 runs from the conserved cysteine through the conserved F or W. The D gene is left open where the match is weak. A clone size is listed for some rows: how often the clone was seen (once, few, many), or a class if it is expanded.

DNA: TGTGCCAGGGACCAGGAAGCTTTCTTT
CDR3: CARDQEAFF
V: TRBV6-6
D: -
size: many
length: 9
J: TRBJ1-1

DNA: TGTGCCAGCTCAACGGACAGGCGGGGCGAGCAGTTCTTC
CDR3: CASSTDRRGEQFF
V: TRBV18
D: -
size: many
length: 13
J: TRBJ2-1

DNA: TGCGCCAGCAGCCCTGAGACAGGGGGGCTCTATGGCTACACCTTC
CDR3: CASSPETGGLYGYTF
V: TRBV5-1
D: TRBD1
size: -
length: 15
J: TRBJ1-2

DNA: TGTGCCAGCAGCCAGAGGGGGGGTCAGCTTCAGCATTTT
CDR3: CASSQRGGQLQHF
V: TRBV3-1
D: -
size: -
length: 13
J: TRBJ1-5

DNA: TGTGCCAGCAGTCCATCTAGCGGGAGGATCTCCTACAATGAGCAGTTCTTC
CDR3: CASSPSSGRISYNEQFF
V: TRBV6-6
D: TRBD2
size: many
length: 17
J: TRBJ2-1

DNA: TGTGCCATCAGCGGGACTAGCGGGTTCTACGAGCAGTACTTC
CDR3: CAISGTSGFYEQYF
V: TRBV10-3
D: TRBD2
size: few
length: 14
J: TRBJ2-7

DNA: TGCAGCGTACCCGGTGGGGGGGGGGCTAGCACAGATACGCAGTATTTT
CDR3: CSVPGGGGASTDTQYF
V: TRBV29-1
D: -
size: -
length: 16
J: TRBJ2-3

DNA: TGTGCCAGCAGCCAAGACCGTGTAAACGAGCAGTACTTC
CDR3: CASSQDRVNEQYF
V: TRBV3-1
D: -
size: -
length: 13
J: TRBJ2-7

DNA: TGTGCCAGCAGCTCAGGAGGGATTGCTGAAGCTTTCTTT
CDR3: CASSSGGIAEAFF
V: TRBV7-3
D: -
size: -
length: 13
J: TRBJ1-1

DNA: TGTGCCAGCAGCTTAGACCAACTAGCGCAAGAGACCCAGTACTTC
CDR3: CASSLDQLAQETQYF
V: TRBV11-2
D: TRBD2
size: -
length: 15
J: TRBJ2-5

DNA: TGTGCCAGCAGCCTTTCCATGGCCATTTCTAACTATGGCTACACCTTC
CDR3: CASSLSMAISNYGYTF
V: TRBV3-1
D: -
size: few
length: 16
J: TRBJ1-2

DNA: TGTGCCAACGCCGAAACTTTAGGTCCGCTGGCCTTC
CDR3: CANAETLGPLAF
V: TRBV12-3/TRBV12-4
D: -
size: many
length: 12
J: TRBJ1-2

DNA: TGCGCCAGCAGCTTGTCACTAGCGGGAGCGGACGAGCAGTACTTC
CDR3: CASSLSLAGADEQYF
V: TRBV5-1
D: TRBD2
size: many
length: 15
J: TRBJ2-7

DNA: TGCGCCAGCAGCTTGGGCCTAGCGGGAGGGACAGATACGCAGTATTTT
CDR3: CASSLGLAGGTDTQYF
V: TRBV7-3
D: TRBD2
size: many
length: 16
J: TRBJ2-3